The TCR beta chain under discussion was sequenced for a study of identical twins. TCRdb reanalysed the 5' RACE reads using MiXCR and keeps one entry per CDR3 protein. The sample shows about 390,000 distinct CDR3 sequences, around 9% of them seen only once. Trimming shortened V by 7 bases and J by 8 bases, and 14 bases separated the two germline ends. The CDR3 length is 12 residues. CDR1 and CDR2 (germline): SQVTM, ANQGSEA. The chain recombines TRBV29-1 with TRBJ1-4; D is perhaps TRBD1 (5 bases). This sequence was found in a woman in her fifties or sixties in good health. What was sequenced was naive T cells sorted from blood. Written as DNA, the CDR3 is TGCAGCGGGGGGGACGGGAAAGAAAAACTGTTTTTT. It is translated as CSGGDGKEKLFF. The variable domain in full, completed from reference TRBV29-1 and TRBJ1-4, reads SAVISQKPSRDICQRGTSLTIQCQVDSQVTMMFWYRQQPGQSLTLIATANQGSEATYESGFVIDKFPISRPNLTFSTLTVSNMSPEDSSIYLCSGGDGKEKLFFGSGTQLSVL.